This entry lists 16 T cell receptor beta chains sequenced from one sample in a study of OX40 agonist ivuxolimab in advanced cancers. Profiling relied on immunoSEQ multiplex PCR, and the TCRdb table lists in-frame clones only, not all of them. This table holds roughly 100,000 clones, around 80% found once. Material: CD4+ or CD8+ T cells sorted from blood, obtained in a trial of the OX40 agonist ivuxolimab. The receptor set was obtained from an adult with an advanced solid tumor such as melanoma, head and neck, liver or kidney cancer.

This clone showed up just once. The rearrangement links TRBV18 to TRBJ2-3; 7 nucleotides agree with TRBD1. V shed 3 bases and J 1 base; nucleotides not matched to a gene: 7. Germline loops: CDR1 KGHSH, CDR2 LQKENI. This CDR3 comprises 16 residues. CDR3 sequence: CASSPAYGQGTDTQYF. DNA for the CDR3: TGTGCCAGCTCACCCGCATACGGACAGGGCACAGATACGCAGTATTTT.

CDR3 nucleotide sequence: TGTGCCATCAGTGACAGGGAAGAGACCCAGTACTTC. Amino acid sequence: CAISDREETQYF. This chain joins TRBV10-3 and TRBJ2-5; D is possibly TRBD1 (5 bases). The CDR3 is made up of 12 amino acids. Germline V CDR1 and CDR2: ENHRY, SYGVKD. V lost 3 bases and J 3 bases, leaving 5 bases between the germline ends.

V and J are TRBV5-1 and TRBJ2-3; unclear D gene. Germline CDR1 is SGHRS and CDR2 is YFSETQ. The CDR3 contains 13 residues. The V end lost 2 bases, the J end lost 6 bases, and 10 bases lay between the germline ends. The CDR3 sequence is CASSFLRADTQYF. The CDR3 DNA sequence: TGCGCCAGCAGCTTTCTTCGTGCGGATACGCAGTATTTT.

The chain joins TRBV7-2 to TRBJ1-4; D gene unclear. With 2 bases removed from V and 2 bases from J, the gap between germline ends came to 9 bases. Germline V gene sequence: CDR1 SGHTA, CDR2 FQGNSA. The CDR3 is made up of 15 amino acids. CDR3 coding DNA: TGTGCCAGCAGCTTATCAGCTGCGACTAATGAAAAACTGTTTTTT. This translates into CASSLSAATNEKLFF.

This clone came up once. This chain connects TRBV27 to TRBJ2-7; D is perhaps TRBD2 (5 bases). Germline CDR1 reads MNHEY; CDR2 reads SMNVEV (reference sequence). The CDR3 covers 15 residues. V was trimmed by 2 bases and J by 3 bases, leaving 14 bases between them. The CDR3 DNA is TGTGCCAGCAGTTTAGGCCACGGGAAAGGCTACGAGCAGTACTTC. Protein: CASSLGHGKGYEQYF.

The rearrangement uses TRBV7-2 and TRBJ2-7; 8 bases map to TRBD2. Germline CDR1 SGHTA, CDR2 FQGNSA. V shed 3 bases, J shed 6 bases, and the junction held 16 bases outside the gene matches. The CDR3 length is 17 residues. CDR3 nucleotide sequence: TGTGCCAGCAGCTTGGGGGAGGTTCCGGGAGGGCCTGGCGAGCAGTACTTC. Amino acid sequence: CASSLGEVPGGPGEQYF.

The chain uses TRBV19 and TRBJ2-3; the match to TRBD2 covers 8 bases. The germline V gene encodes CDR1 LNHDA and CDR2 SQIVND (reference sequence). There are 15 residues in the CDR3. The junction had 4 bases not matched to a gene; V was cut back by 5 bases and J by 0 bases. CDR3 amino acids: CASSQRGTSTDTQYF. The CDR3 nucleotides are TGTGCCAGTAGTCAGCGGGGGACTAGCACAGATACGCAGTATTTT.

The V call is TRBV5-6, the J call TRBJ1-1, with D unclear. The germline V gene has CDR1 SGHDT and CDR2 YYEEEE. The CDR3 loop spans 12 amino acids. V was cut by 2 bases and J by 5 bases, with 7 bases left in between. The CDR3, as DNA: TGTGCCAGCAGCTTTAGGCATACTGAAGCTTTCTTT. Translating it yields CASSFRHTEAFF.

The CDR3 loop reads CASSIKAGAPSYNEQFF. The CDR3 DNA follows: TGTGCCAGTAGTATCAAAGCGGGAGCCCCTAGCTACAATGAGCAGTTCTTC. The chain uses TRBV19 and TRBJ2-1; 8 nucleotides align to TRBD2. Germline V lookup: CDR1 LNHDA, CDR2 SQIVND (reference sequence). This CDR3 comprises 17 residues. The J segment lost 3 bases and the V segment lost 3 bases, leaving 10 bases of the junction unmatched.

The CDR3 nucleotides read TGTGCCAGCAGTTCCGGACAGGTCGCCGGGGAGCTGTTTTTT. Protein sequence: CASSSGQVAGELFF. The V gene is TRBV27, the J gene TRBJ2-2; 7 bases line up with TRBD1. There are 14 residues in the CDR3. V shed 4 bases, J shed 6 bases, and the junction held 5 bases outside the gene matches. From germline, CDR1 is MNHEY and CDR2 SMNVEV (reference sequence).

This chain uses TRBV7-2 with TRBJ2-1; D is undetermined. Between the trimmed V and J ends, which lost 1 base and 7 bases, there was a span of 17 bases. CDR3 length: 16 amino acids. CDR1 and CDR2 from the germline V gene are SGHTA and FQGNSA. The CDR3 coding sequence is TGTGCCAGCAGCTTAGAACCGAGTACGGTTAGGAATGAGCAGTTCTTC. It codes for CASSLEPSTVRNEQFF.

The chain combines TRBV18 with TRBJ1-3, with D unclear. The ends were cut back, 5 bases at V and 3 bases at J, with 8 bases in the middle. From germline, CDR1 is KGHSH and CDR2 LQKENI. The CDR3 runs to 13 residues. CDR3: CASSGRNGNTIYF. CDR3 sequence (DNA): TGTGCCAGCTCAGGACGGAATGGAAACACCATATATTTT. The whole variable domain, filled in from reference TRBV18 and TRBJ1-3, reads NAGVMQNPRHLVRRRGQEARLRCSPMKGHSHVYWYRQLPEEGLKFMVYLQKENIIDESGMPKERFSAEFPKEGPSILRIQQVVRGDSAAYFCASSGRNGNTIYFGEGSWLTVV.

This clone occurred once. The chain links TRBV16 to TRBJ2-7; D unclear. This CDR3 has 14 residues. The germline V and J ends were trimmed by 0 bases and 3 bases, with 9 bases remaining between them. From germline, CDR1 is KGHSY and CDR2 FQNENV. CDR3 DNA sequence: TGTGCCAGCAGCCAATCACCACAGCACTACGAGCAGTACTTC. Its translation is CASSQSPQHYEQYF.

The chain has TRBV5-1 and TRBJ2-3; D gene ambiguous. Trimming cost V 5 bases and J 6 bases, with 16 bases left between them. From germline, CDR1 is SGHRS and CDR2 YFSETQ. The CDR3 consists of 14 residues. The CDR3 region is CASREGVPADTQYF. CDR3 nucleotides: TGCGCCAGCAGGGAAGGAGTCCCCGCGGATACGCAGTATTTT.

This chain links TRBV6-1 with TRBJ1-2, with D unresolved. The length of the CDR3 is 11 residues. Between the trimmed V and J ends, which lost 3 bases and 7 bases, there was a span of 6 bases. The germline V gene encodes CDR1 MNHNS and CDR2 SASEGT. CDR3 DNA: TGTGCCAGCAGTGAGGGGTTTGGCTACACCTTC. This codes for CASSEGFGYTF.

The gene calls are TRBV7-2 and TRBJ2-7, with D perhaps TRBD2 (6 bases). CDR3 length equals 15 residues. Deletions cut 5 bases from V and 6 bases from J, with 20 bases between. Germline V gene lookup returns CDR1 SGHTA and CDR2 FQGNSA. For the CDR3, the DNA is TGTGCCAGCAGCCGCGTGGCGGGAAATGTGGGCGAGCAGTACTTC. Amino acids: CASSRVAGNVGEQYF.